One sample yielded the 18 T cell receptor beta chains listed below, sequenced in a study of shared clonotypes between healthy human individuals. Some clones are missing from TCRdb's copy, which holds only in-frame ones; the method was immunoSEQ multiplex PCR. This table has about 610,000 clones, 90% to 97% appearing once. CD45RO-negative, CCR7-selected cells formed the naive CD8 fraction, which excluded terminally differentiated effector memory CD45RA+ cells. The sequencing input was naive CD8+ T cells sorted from blood. These receptors were collected from a woman aged 25 to 45 in good health.

This clone has just one count. V and J are TRBV4-1 and TRBJ2-1, with 13 bases aligning to TRBD2. The length of the CDR3 is 16 residues. Germline V gene data show CDR1 as MGHRA and CDR2 as YSYEKL. The V segment lost 4 bases and the J segment 7 bases; nucleotides outside the gene matches: 7. CDR3 coding DNA: TGCGCCAGCAGCCCCGGATCACTAGCGGGAGGGAATGAGCAGTTCTTC. Its translation is CASSPGSLAGGNEQFF.

J is TRBJ2-1 and V is TRBV5-1, with a possible D match to TRBD2 (5 bases). Germline V gene data show CDR1 as SGHRS and CDR2 as YFSETQ. This CDR3 is 13 amino acids long. V was clipped by 0 bases and J by 8 bases, with 9 bases between them. CDR3 nucleotide sequence: TGCGCCAGCAGCTTGGGTGAGGGCGATGAGCAGTTCTTC. This codes for CASSLGEGDEQFF.

The chain uses TRBV2 and TRBJ1-1; 8 bases fit TRBD1. Unmatched junction bases numbered 14, after V lost 0 bases and J lost 2 bases. Germline V gene sequence: CDR1 SNHLY, CDR2 FYNNEI. The CDR3 totals 19 residues. CDR3 sequence: CASSEALHIASGGNTEAFF. The DNA of the CDR3 is TGTGCCAGCAGTGAAGCGCTTCACATTGCATCAGGGGGCAACACTGAAGCTTTCTTT.

This chain joins TRBV27 and TRBJ1-6; D unresolved. The CDR3 is 16 amino acids. V lost 4 bases, J lost 0 bases, and 10 bases lay in between. The V gene's germline CDR1 is MNHEY and CDR2 SMNVEV (reference sequence). CDR3 protein: CASSSYGYSYNSPLHF. In DNA, the CDR3 is TGTGCCAGCAGTTCTTACGGTTACTCCTATAATTCACCCCTCCACTTT.

The rearrangement links TRBV5-6 to TRBJ2-3; 10 nucleotides match TRBD2. Germline CDR1 reads SGHDT; CDR2 reads YYEEEE. Trimming removed 2 bases from V and 0 bases from J; junction bases left unmatched: 6. This CDR3 is built from 17 residues. The CDR3 spells CASSLLGLAESTDTQYF. CDR3 bases: TGTGCCAGCAGCTTACTCGGACTAGCGGAGAGCACAGATACGCAGTATTTT.

The gene calls are TRBV2 and TRBJ1-5; D gene ambiguous. Germline CDR1 SNHLY, CDR2 FYNNEI. CDR3 length equals 15 residues. Trimming cost V 8 bases and J 1 base, with 15 bases left between them. This chain's CDR3 is CASHEDPSSNQPQHF. The CDR3 DNA reads TGTGCCAGCCATGAGGACCCCTCGAGCAATCAGCCCCAGCATTTT. Based on the CDR3 plus reference TRBV2 and TRBJ1-5, the full variable domain is EPEVTQTPSHQVTQMGQEVILRCVPISNHLYFYWYRQILGQKVEFLVSFYNNEISEKSEIFDDQFSVERPDGSNFTLKIRSTKLEDSAMYFCASHEDPSSNQPQHFGDGTRLSIL.

The J gene is TRBJ1-2, the V gene TRBV7-8; 7 nucleotides match TRBD1. Per the germline V gene, CDR1 is SGHVS and CDR2 is FQNEAQ. After removal of 1 base from V and 5 bases from J, the junction contained 7 bases not matched to a gene. The CDR3 has 15 residues. CDR3 DNA sequence: TGTGCCAGCAGCTTAGAGGGCAGGGGGAAATATGGCTACACCTTC. It is translated as CASSLEGRGKYGYTF.

The chain couples TRBV27 to TRBJ1-2, with a tentative D call TRBD1 (6 bases). V gave up 0 bases and J gave up 7 bases, with 12 bases separating them. The CDR3 sequence is 14 residues long. Germline-derived CDR1 and CDR2 are MNHEY and SMNVEV (reference sequence). CDR3 region: CASSLSGGAGGYTF. CDR3 DNA: TGTGCCAGCAGTTTATCGGGGGGGGCCGGTGGCTACACCTTC.

V gene TRBV5-1 combines with J gene TRBJ2-1; D possibly uses TRBD1 or TRBD2 (5 bases each). With 0 bases removed from V and 10 bases from J, the gap between germline ends came to 8 bases. Germline values: CDR1 SGHRS, CDR2 YFSETQ. This CDR3 is built from 12 residues. CDR3 sequence: CASSLARDEQFF. CDR3 sequence (DNA): TGCGCCAGCAGCTTGGCAAGGGACGAGCAGTTCTTC.

As regards this clone: Other DNA sequences from this sample encode an identical CDR3 as well. The J gene is TRBJ2-3, the V gene TRBV28; D is undetermined. CDR1 is MDHEN, CDR2 SYDVKM, per germline. The V gene lost 1 base and the J gene lost 1 base, with 3 bases spanning the gap. This CDR3 contains 13 residues. CDR3 protein: CASSLLRTDTQYF. In nucleotides, the CDR3 is TGTGCCAGCAGTTTATTACGCACAGATACGCAGTATTTT.

This chain uses TRBV10-1 with TRBJ2-3, with TRBD2 matching 9 bases. The CDR3 is 17 amino acids. Per the germline V gene, CDR1 is WNHNN and CDR2 is SYGVQD (reference sequence). The V segment lost 0 bases and the J segment 6 bases; nucleotides outside the gene matches: 10. The CDR3 here is CASSESALAGRLDTQYF. CDR3 nucleotide sequence: TGCGCCAGCAGTGAGTCCGCCCTAGCGGGAAGGCTGGATACGCAGTATTTT.

The chain has TRBV6-1 and TRBJ2-7; unclear D gene. CDR3 length: 11 residues. The V gene's germline CDR1 is MNHNS and CDR2 SASEGT. Deletions cut 3 bases from V and 6 bases from J, with 6 bases between. DNA for the CDR3: TGTGCCAGCAGTGACGTCGGCGAGCAGTACTTC. Its protein product is CASSDVGEQYF.

The chain uses TRBV10-1 and TRBJ2-5; no definite D call. The germline V gene has CDR1 WNHNN and CDR2 SYGVQD (reference sequence). Trimming left V 3 bases short and J 1 base short, with 6 bases between. The CDR3 sequence is 13 residues long. CDR3 DNA sequence: TGCGCCAGCAGTGAAGAGTTCCAAGAGACCCAGTACTTC. This sequence encodes CASSEEFQETQYF.

The chain uses TRBV5-6 and TRBJ1-4; D perhaps matches TRBD1 (6 bases). Deletions cut 1 base from V and 6 bases from J, with 16 bases between. Germline values: CDR1 SGHDT, CDR2 YYEEEE. CDR3 size: 16 residues. The CDR3 region is CASSLNIGGFYEKLFF. The CDR3 DNA sequence: TGTGCCAGCAGCTTGAATATTGGGGGCTTCTATGAAAAACTGTTTTTT.

A single count supports this clone. The chain couples TRBV15 to TRBJ1-1, with 7 bases lining up with TRBD1. In germline, CDR1 is LNHNV, CDR2 YYDKDF (reference sequence). This CDR3 region has 16 residues. V was clipped by 1 base and J by 0 bases; unmatched bases: 5. The CDR3 coding sequence is TGTGCCACCAGCAGAGGGGGGACAGAGATGAACACTGAAGCTTTCTTT. Its protein product is CATSRGGTEMNTEAFF.

This rearrangement joins TRBV2 to TRBJ2-7; D uncertain. CDR3 length: 13 amino acids. The germline V and J ends were trimmed by 4 bases and 6 bases, with 13 bases remaining between them. The V gene's germline CDR1 is SNHLY and CDR2 FYNNEI. CDR3 bases: TGTGCCAGCAGTGCCGAGGATTTCTCCGAGCAGTACTTC. Translation: CASSAEDFSEQYF.

The chain employs TRBV14 and TRBJ2-1, with 9 bases that match TRBD2. The CDR3 covers 14 residues. Germline values: CDR1 SGHDN, CDR2 FVKESK. V was clipped by 4 bases and J by 11 bases; unmatched bases: 9. CDR3 loop: CASSRGTSKVKQFF. DNA of the CDR3: TGTGCCAGCAGCCGCGGGACTAGCAAAGTCAAGCAGTTCTTC.

The V call is TRBV4-1, the J call TRBJ1-5, with unresolved D. The CDR3 is 14 residues long. CDR1 is MGHRA and CDR2 is YSYEKL in the germline V gene. V dropped 1 base and J dropped 3 bases, with 7 bases sitting between them. For the CDR3, the DNA is TGCGCCAGCAGCCAAGTCACAGACAATCAGCCCCAGCATTTT. Amino acid sequence: CASSQVTDNQPQHF.